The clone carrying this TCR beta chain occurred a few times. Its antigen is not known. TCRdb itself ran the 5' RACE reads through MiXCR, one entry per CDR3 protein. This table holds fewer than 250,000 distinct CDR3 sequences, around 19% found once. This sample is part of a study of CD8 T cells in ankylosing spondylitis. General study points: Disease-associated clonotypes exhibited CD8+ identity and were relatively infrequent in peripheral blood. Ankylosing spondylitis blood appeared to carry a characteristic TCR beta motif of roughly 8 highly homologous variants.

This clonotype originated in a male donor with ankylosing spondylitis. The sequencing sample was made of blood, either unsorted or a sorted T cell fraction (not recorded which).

DNA for the CDR3: TGCAGCGTTGAACTAGCGGAGAACTACAATGAGCAGTTCTTC. It encodes CSVELAENYNEQFF. The chain couples TRBV29-1 to TRBJ2-1; 7 bases map to TRBD2. This CDR3 spans 14 amino acids. The ends lost 2 bases at V and 3 bases at J; junction bases unmatched: 4. CDR1 is SQVTM, CDR2 ANQGSEA, per germline.